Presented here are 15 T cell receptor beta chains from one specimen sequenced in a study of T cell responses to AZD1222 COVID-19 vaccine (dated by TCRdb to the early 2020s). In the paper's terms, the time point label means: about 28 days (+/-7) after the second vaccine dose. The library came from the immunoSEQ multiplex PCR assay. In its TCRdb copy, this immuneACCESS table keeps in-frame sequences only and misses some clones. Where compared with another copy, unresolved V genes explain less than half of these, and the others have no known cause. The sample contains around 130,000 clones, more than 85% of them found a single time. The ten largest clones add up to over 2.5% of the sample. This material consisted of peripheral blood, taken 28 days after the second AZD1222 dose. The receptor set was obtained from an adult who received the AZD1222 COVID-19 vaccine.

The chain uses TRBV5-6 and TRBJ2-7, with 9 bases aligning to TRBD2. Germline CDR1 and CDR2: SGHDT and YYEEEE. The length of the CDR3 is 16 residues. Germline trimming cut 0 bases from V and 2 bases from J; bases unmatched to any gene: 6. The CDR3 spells CASSLEAGGPPYEQYF. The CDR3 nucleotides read TGTGCCAGCAGCTTGGAAGCGGGGGGTCCTCCCTACGAGCAGTACTTC.

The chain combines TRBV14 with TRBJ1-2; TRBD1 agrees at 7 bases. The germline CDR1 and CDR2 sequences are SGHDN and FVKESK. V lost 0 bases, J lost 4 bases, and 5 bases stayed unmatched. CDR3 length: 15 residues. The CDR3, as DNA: TGTGCCAGCAGCCAAGATTTAGGGGGCCCCTATGGCTACACCTTC. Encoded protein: CASSQDLGGPYGYTF.

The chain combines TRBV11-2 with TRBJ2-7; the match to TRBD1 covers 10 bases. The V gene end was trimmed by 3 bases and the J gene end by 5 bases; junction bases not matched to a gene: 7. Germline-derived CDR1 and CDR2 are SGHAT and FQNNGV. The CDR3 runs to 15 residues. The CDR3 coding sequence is TGTGCCAGCAGCTTGACAGGGGGCCGTCTGCACGAGCAGTACTTC. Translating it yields CASSLTGGRLHEQYF.

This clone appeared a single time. DNA for the CDR3: TGTGCCAGCTTCCGGGGGCTGACCGGGGAGCTGTTTTTT. Translation: CASFRGLTGELFF. The rearrangement uses TRBV18 and TRBJ2-2; TRBD1 or TRBD2 may be the D gene (6 bases each). This CDR3 is 13 amino acids long. V was trimmed by 7 bases and J by 5 bases, leaving 11 bases between them. Germline CDR1 is KGHSH and CDR2 is LQKENI.

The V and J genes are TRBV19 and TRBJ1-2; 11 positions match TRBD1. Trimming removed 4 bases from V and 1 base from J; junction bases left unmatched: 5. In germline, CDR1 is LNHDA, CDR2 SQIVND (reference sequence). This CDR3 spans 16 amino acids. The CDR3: CASSTRTGGSNYGYTF. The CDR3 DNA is TGTGCCAGTAGTACCCGGACAGGGGGCAGTAACTATGGCTACACCTTC.

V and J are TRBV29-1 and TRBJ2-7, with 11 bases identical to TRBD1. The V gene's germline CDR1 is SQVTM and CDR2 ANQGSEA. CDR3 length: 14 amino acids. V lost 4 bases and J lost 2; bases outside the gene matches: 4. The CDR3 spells CSVVWDRGTYEQYF. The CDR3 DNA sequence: TGCAGCGTTGTGTGGGACAGGGGGACCTACGAGCAGTACTTC.

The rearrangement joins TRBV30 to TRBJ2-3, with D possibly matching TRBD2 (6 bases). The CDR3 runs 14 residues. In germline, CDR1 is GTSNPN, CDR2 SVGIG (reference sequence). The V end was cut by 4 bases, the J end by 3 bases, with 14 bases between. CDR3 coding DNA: TGTGCCTGGAAAGCCCCGGGGGAAACAGATACGCAGTATTTT. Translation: CAWKAPGETDTQYF.

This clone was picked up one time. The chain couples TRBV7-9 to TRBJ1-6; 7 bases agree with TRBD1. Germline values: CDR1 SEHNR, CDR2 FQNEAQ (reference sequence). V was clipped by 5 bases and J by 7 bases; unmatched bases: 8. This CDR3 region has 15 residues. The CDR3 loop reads CASSPEGQMNSPLHF. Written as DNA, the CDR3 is TGTGCCAGCAGCCCGGAGGGACAGATGAATTCACCCCTCCACTTT. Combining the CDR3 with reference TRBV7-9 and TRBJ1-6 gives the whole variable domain DTGVSQNPRHKITKRGQNVTFRCDPISEHNRLYWYRQTLGQGPEFLTYFQNEAQLEKSRLLSDRFSAERPKGSFSTLEIQRTEQGDSAMYLCASSPEGQMNSPLHFGNGTRLTVT.

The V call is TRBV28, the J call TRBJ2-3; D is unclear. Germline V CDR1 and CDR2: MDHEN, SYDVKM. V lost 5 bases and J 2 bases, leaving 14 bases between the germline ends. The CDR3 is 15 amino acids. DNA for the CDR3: TGTGCCAGCAGTCTCCAGGAGCTCGCCACAGATACGCAGTATTTT. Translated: CASSLQELATDTQYF.

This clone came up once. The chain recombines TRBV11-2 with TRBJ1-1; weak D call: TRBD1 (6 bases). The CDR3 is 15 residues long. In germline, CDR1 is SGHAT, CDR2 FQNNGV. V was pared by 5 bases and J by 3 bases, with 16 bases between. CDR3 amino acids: CASSLTQGGYTEAFF. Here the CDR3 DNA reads TGTGCCAGCAGCCTCACACAGGGAGGATACACTGAAGCTTTCTTT.

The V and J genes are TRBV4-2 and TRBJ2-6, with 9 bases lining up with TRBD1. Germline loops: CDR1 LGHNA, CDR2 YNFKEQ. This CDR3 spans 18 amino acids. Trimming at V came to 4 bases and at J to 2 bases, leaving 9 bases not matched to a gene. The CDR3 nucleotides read TGTGCCAGCAGCCCCACACAGGGGGCAAAAGCTGGGGCCAACGTCCTGACTTTC. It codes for CASSPTQGAKAGANVLTF.

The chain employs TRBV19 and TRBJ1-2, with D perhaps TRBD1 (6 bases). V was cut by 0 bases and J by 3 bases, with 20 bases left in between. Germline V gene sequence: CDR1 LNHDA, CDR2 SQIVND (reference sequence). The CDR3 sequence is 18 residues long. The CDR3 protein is CASSIDRGRGVEDYGYTF. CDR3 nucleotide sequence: TGTGCCAGTAGTATAGATCGAGGCAGGGGCGTCGAGGACTATGGCTACACCTTC.

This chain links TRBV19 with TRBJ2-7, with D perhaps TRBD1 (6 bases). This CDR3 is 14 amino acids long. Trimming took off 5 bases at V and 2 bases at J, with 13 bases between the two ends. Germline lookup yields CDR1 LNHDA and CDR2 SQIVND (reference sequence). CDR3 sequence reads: CASSPSGTTYEQYF. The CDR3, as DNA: TGTGCCAGTAGTCCCTCCGGGACAACCTACGAGCAGTACTTC.

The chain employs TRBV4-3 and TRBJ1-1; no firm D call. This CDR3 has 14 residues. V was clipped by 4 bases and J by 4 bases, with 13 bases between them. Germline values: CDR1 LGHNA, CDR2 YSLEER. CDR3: CASSREPRGTEAFF. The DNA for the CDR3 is TGCGCCAGCAGCCGGGAGCCTCGGGGCACTGAAGCTTTCTTT.

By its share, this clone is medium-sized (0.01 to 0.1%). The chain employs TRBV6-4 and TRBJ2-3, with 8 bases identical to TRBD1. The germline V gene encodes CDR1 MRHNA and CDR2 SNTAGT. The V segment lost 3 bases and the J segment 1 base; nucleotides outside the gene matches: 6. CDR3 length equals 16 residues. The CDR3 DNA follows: TGTGCCAGCAGTGAGATGCCGGGACAGGGCACAGATACGCAGTATTTT. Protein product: CASSEMPGQGTDTQYF.